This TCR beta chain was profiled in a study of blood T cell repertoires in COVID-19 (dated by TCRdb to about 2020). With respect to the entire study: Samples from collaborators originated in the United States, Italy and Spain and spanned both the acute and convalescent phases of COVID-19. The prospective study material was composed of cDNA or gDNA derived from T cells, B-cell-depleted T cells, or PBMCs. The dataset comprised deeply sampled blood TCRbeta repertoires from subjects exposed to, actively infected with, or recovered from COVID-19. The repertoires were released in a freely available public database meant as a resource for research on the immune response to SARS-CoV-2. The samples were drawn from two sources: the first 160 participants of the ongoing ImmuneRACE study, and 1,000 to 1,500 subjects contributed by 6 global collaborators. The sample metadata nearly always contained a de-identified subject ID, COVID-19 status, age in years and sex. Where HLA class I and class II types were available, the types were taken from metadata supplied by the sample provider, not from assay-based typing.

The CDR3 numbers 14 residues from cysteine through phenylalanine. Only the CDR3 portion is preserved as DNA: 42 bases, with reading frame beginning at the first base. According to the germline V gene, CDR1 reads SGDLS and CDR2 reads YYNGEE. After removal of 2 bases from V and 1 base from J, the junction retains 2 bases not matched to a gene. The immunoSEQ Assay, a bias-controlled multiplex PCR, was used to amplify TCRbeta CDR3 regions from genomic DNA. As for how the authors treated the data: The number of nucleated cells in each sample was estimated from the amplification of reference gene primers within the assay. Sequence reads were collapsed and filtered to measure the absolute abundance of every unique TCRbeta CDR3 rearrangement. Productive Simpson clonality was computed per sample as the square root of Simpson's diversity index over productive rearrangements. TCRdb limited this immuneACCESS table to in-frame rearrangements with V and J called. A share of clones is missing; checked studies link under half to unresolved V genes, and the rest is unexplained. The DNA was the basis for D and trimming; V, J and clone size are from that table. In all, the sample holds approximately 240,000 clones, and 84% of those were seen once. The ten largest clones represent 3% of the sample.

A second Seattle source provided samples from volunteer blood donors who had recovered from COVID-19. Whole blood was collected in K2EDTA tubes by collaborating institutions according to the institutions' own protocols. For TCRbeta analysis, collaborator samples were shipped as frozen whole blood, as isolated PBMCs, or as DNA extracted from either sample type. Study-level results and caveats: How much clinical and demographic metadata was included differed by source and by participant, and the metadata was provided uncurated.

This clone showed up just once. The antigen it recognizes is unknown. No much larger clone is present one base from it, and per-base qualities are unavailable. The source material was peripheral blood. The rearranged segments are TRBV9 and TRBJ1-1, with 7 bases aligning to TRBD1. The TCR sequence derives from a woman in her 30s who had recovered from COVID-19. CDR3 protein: CASSVDRANTEAFF. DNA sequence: TGTGCCAGCAGCGTCGACAGGGCGAACACTGAAGCTTTCTTT.